Following are 21 T cell receptor beta chains from one sample sequenced in a study of blood T cell repertoires in COVID-19. Sequencing used immunoSEQ multiplex PCR; TCRdb keeps in-frame clones, though not all of them. The data show around 310,000 clones, with over 85% seen just once and roughly a tenth held by the top ten. What was sequenced was PBMCs or T cells enriched from blood (not recorded which). The receptors derive from a woman aged 25 to 39 who had recovered from COVID-19.

The V call is TRBV7-9, the J call TRBJ1-1; D possibly corresponds to TRBD1 (5 bases). Between the trimmed V and J ends, which lost 5 bases and 0 bases, there was a span of 13 bases. CDR3 length equals 15 residues. Germline loops: CDR1 SEHNR, CDR2 FQNEAQ (reference sequence). The CDR3 sequence: CASSPPQGVNTEAFF. The CDR3 nucleotides are TGTGCCAGCAGCCCACCCCAGGGTGTGAACACTGAAGCTTTCTTT. The variable domain in full, with the rest retrieved from reference TRBV7-9 and TRBJ1-1, is DTGVSQNPRHKITKRGQNVTFRCDPISEHNRLYWYRQTLGQGPEFLTYFQNEAQLEKSRLLSDRFSAERPKGSFSTLEIQRTEQGDSAMYLCASSPPQGVNTEAFFGQGTRLTVV.

This clone was found once. The rearrangement uses TRBV6-5 and TRBJ1-2, with no clear D. The CDR3 spans 11 residues. Germline V gene lookup returns CDR1 MNHEY and CDR2 SVGAGI. Between the trimmed V and J ends, which lost 3 bases and 8 bases, there was a span of 7 bases. CDR3 sequence (DNA): TGTGCCAGCAGTTATTATGGCGGCTACACCTTC. This encodes CASSYYGGYTF.

The V call is TRBV2, the J call TRBJ2-7, with D perhaps matching TRBD1 (6 bases). V was clipped by 8 bases and J by 1 base, with 12 bases between them. Germline CDR1 is SNHLY and CDR2 is FYNNEI. This CDR3 region has 13 residues. The CDR3 region is CASRGRGSYEQYF. The CDR3 nucleotides are TGTGCCAGCCGTGGCAGGGGATCCTACGAGCAGTACTTC.

This clone was counted once. This rearrangement joins TRBV27 to TRBJ1-5; no clear D gene. CDR1 and CDR2 from the germline V gene are MNHEY and SMNVEV (reference sequence). Trimming left V 3 bases short and J 0 bases short, with 9 bases between. The CDR3 consists of 15 residues. The CDR3 is CASSFKRDSNQPQHF. CDR3 nucleotides: TGTGCCAGCAGTTTTAAAAGAGATAGCAATCAGCCCCAGCATTTT.

The V gene is TRBV29-1, the J gene TRBJ1-1, with no clear D. V was clipped by 6 bases and J by 4 bases, with 18 bases between them. Looked up from germline, CDR1 is SQVTM and CDR2 is ANQGSEA. The CDR3 is made up of 14 amino acids. CDR3 sequence: CSVAWETWGTEAFF. The CDR3 nucleotides read TGCAGCGTCGCTTGGGAGACCTGGGGCACTGAAGCTTTCTTT.

This chain joins TRBV6-5 and TRBJ1-2, with a tentative D call TRBD1 (5 bases). The CDR3 is 12 residues long. Germline lookup yields CDR1 MNHEY and CDR2 SVGAGI. Trimming removed 6 bases at V and 4 bases at J, with 9 bases between. This CDR3 reads CASRRGTYGYTF. CDR3 in DNA: TGTGCCAGCAGACGGGGGACCTATGGCTACACCTTC.

The V gene is TRBV27, the J gene TRBJ1-2; D gene uncertain. Germline assignment: CDR1 MNHEY and CDR2 SMNVEV (reference sequence). V was pared by 2 bases and J by 0 bases, with 7 bases between. There are 14 residues in the CDR3. The CDR3 bases are TGTGCCAGCAGTTTAAGTGCAGCTAACTATGGCTACACCTTC. Translating it yields CASSLSAANYGYTF.

The rearrangement joins TRBV19 to TRBJ2-5; a possible D gene is TRBD1 (5 bases). The germline gives CDR1 LNHDA, CDR2 SQIVND (reference sequence). Trimming cost V 3 bases and J 2 bases, with 10 bases left between them. This CDR3 is 14 amino acids long. The DNA for the CDR3 is TGTGCCAGTAGTATTAGGCAGGGTCAAGAGACCCAGTACTTC. As protein: CASSIRQGQETQYF.

The J gene is TRBJ2-2, the V gene TRBV2; the match to TRBD1 covers 8 bases. This CDR3 is 16 amino acids long. With 9 bases clipped from V and 1 base from J, the junction kept 10 bases outside the gene matches. Per the germline V gene, CDR1 is SNHLY and CDR2 is FYNNEI. The chain's CDR3 is CASTGQGILNTGELFF. CDR3 bases: TGTGCCAGTACCGGACAGGGCATACTGAACACCGGGGAGCTGTTTTTT.

A word on this clone: The sample carries other DNA sequences with the same CDR3. The rearrangement joins TRBV5-1 to TRBJ2-7, with D possibly being TRBD2 (5 bases). This CDR3 spans 15 amino acids. V lost 2 bases and J 0 bases, leaving 12 bases between the germline ends. The germline V gene has CDR1 SGHRS and CDR2 YFSETQ. CDR3 sequence reads: CASSFGWTGSYEQYF. In nucleotides, the CDR3 is TGCGCCAGCAGCTTTGGGTGGACTGGCTCCTACGAGCAGTACTTC.

The rearrangement uses TRBV30 and TRBJ2-3, with TRBD2 identical over 10 bases. Trimming removed 4 bases from V and 2 bases from J; junction bases left unmatched: 6. Germline values: CDR1 GTSNPN, CDR2 SVGIG (reference sequence). The CDR3 runs 15 residues. The CDR3 sequence is CAWTASGSPTDTQYF. The CDR3 nucleotides are TGTGCCTGGACGGCTAGCGGGAGTCCCACAGATACGCAGTATTTT.

The rearrangement joins TRBV7-6 to TRBJ1-1; D remains ambiguous. CDR1 SGHVS and CDR2 FNYEAQ come from the germline V gene. V shed 5 bases and J shed 2 bases, with 15 bases lying between them. CDR3 size: 15 residues. The CDR3 nucleotides read TGTGCCAGCAGCCTCGTTGAGAGAGCAAACACTGAAGCTTTCTTT. Translating gives CASSLVERANTEAFF. The variable domain in full, with the rest retrieved from reference TRBV7-6 and TRBJ1-1, is GAGVSQSPRYKVTKRGQDVALRCDPISGHVSLYWYRQALGQGPEFLTYFNYEAQQDKSGLPNDRFSAERPEGSISTLTIQRTEQRDSAMYRCASSLVERANTEAFFGQGTRLTVV.

The V gene is TRBV6-7, the J gene TRBJ1-1, with 7 positions matching TRBD1. Being an ORF, TRBV6-7 has a function that is uncertain. Trimming at V came to 7 bases and at J to 0 bases, leaving 8 bases not matched to a gene. The CDR3 spans 15 residues. DNA for the CDR3: TGTGCCAGCAAGTGGGACAGCAATTTGAACACTGAAGCTTTCTTT. Translated, it gives CASKWDSNLNTEAFF.

This chain links TRBV19 with TRBJ1-5; 7 bases are a match to TRBD1. This CDR3 has 20 amino acids. Germline V gene data show CDR1 as LNHDA and CDR2 as SQIVND (reference sequence). J gave up 0 bases and V 8 bases, and 22 bases lay outside the gene matches. CDR3 residues: CASAHRVSTGPDYSNQPQHF. DNA for the CDR3: TGTGCCAGTGCCCATAGGGTGTCGACAGGGCCCGATTATAGCAATCAGCCCCAGCATTTT.

The chain combines TRBV7-9 with TRBJ1-4; D may be TRBD1 (6 bases). CDR3 length equals 16 residues. Trimming removed 1 base at V and 7 bases at J, with 16 bases between. Per the germline V gene, CDR1 is SEHNR and CDR2 is FQNEAQ (reference sequence). This chain's CDR3 is CASSLGPGDIGEKLFF. CDR3 nucleotides: TGTGCCAGCAGCTTAGGCCCAGGGGATATTGGTGAAAAACTGTTTTTT.

The chain uses TRBV27 and TRBJ1-6; D ambiguous. The germline V gene encodes CDR1 MNHEY and CDR2 SMNVEV (reference sequence). The CDR3 contains 13 residues. Trimming left V 7 bases short and J 2 bases short, with 6 bases between. This chain's CDR3 is CASTSTYNSPLHF. Written as DNA, the CDR3 is TGTGCCAGCACCAGTACCTATAATTCACCCCTCCACTTT.

This clone was picked up one time. The chain couples TRBV6-5 to TRBJ1-1; perhaps TRBD1 as D (6 bases). The CDR3 runs 14 residues. V was trimmed by 0 bases and J by 7 bases, leaving 12 bases between them. Germline CDR1 and CDR2: MNHEY and SVGAGI. The CDR3 is CASSYSGSGDEAFF. CDR3 coding DNA: TGTGCCAGCAGTTACTCGGGATCAGGGGATGAAGCTTTCTTT.

This rearrangement joins TRBV25-1 to TRBJ2-7; D is ambiguous. Germline V gene sequence: CDR1 MGHDK, CDR2 SYGVNS. The CDR3 contains 13 residues. Between the trimmed V and J ends, which lost 0 bases and 3 bases, there was a span of 6 bases. The CDR3 loop is CASSEYRSYEQYF. In DNA, the CDR3 is TGTGCCAGCAGTGAATATAGGAGCTACGAGCAGTACTTC.

This clone was recorded only once. The rearrangement links TRBV2 to TRBJ2-7; possible D gene TRBD2, 5 bases. V lost 4 bases to trimming and J lost 0 bases, with 13 bases between them. The germline V gene encodes CDR1 SNHLY and CDR2 FYNNEI. This CDR3 region has 15 residues. The CDR3 sequence: CASSVLVDPSYEQYF. CDR3 coding DNA: TGTGCCAGCAGTGTACTAGTGGACCCCTCCTACGAGCAGTACTTC.

The chain recombines TRBV28 with TRBJ2-1; 8 nucleotides align to TRBD2. Germline CDR1 and CDR2: MDHEN and SYDVKM. V shed 3 bases, J shed 5 bases, and the junction held 6 bases outside the gene matches. The CDR3 has 15 residues. The DNA for the CDR3 is TGTGCCAGCAGTTTCTACGGGAGGGATGACAATGAGCAGTTCTTC. It specifies CASSFYGRDDNEQFF.

This chain uses TRBV5-6 with TRBJ2-3, with D tentatively TRBD2 (5 bases). With 5 bases removed from V and 3 bases from J, the gap between germline ends came to 22 bases. CDR3 size: 17 residues. Germline V CDR1 and CDR2: SGHDT, YYEEEE. In nucleotides, the CDR3 is TGTGCCAGCAGTTCATCCTATTGGGCGGGCGAGACAGATACGCAGTATTTT. It specifies CASSSSYWAGETDTQYF.